This section outlines one T cell receptor (beta chain) sequence together with its context. Its antigen has not been determined. Base-call qualities are not available, and no considerably larger clone is one nucleotide away. The cysteine opens and the phenylalanine closes a CDR3 of 20 amino acids. Only CDR3 DNA remains: 60 bases, in frame from the first base. The germline V gene (reference sequence) specifies LNHDA as CDR1 and SQIVND as CDR2. V has 4 bases trimmed and J has 0 bases trimmed; junction bases matching no gene number 13. Collaborating institutions collected whole blood in K2EDTA tubes following their own protocols. For TCRbeta analysis, collaborators shipped samples as frozen whole blood, isolated PBMCs, or DNA extracted from either of those sample types. The immunoSEQ Assay, a bias-controlled multiplex PCR, was used to amplify TCRbeta CDR3 regions from genomic DNA. The original methods were these. Within the assay, amplification of reference gene primers was used to estimate how many nucleated cells each sample contained. To quantify the absolute abundance of each unique TCRbeta CDR3 rearrangement, sequence reads were collapsed and filtered. Productive Simpson clonality was computed per sample as the square root of Simpson's diversity index over productive rearrangements. TCRdb's version of the immuneACCESS table is confined to in-frame rearrangements and falls short of the full clone set. An unresolved V gene accounts for under half of the shortfall where checked; the remainder is of unknown origin. The DNA was the basis for D and trimming; V, J and clone size are from that table. The sample has about 180,000 clones on record, 82% of them singletons. Over 9.5% of the sample is taken by the ten largest.

The data were obtained in a study of blood T cell repertoires in COVID-19 (dated by TCRdb to the early 2020s). Some background on the complete study: Collaborator samples came from the United States, Italy and Spain and covered acute and convalescent phases of COVID-19. Samples were obtained from the ongoing ImmuneRACE study (first 160 participants) and from 1,000 to 1,500 subjects provided by 6 global collaborators. The prospective study material was composed of cDNA or gDNA derived from T cells, B-cell-depleted T cells, or PBMCs. The repertoires were released in a freely available public database meant as a resource for research on the immune response to SARS-CoV-2. Deeply sampled blood TCRbeta repertoires from subjects exposed to, actively infected with, or recovered from COVID-19 were included in the dataset. Where available, HLA class I and class II types were obtained from metadata supplied by the sample provider rather than from assay-based typing. A de-identified subject ID, COVID-19 status, age in years and sex were almost always included in the sample metadata. The paper as a whole reports these results and caveats: The amount of clinical and demographic metadata varied by source and participant and was provided uncurated.

The sample comprised peripheral blood. The sequence links TRBV19 to TRBJ2-1, and 12 junctional nucleotides match TRBD2. The TCR originated in a woman older than 75 with active or convalescent COVID-19. The DNA sequence follows: TGTGCCAGTAGTAGACAGGGAAGACTAGCGGGGGCAAGCTCCTACAATGAGCAGTTCTTC. Translated, it gives CASSRQGRLAGASSYNEQFF.